These 22 T cell receptor beta chains were sequenced from one sample in a study of T cells in Graves' hyperthyroidism and ophthalmopathy. Authors of the study amplified TCR beta CDR3 regions from RNA transcripts. The HTBI primer set was used in a first-round RT-PCR of the TCR CDR3. TCRdb analysed the multiplex PCR reads with MiXCR anew, one entry per CDR3 protein. The data show roughly 300,000 distinct CDR3 sequences, about 25% seen once. The sample was blood. Receptors were obtained from a man aged 35-49 years with Graves' hyperthyroidism that later progressed to Graves' ophthalmopathy.

The chain has TRBV29-1 and TRBJ2-7, with 7 bases matching TRBD1. V was pared by 7 bases and J by 0 bases, with 9 bases of the junction left unmatched. The CDR3 runs to 14 residues. CDR1 is SQVTM and CDR2 is ANQGSEA in the germline V gene. CDR3 amino acids: CSAMTGYASYEQYF. CDR3 bases: TGCAGCGCAATGACAGGGTACGCCTCCTACGAGCAGTACTTC.

This clonotype came up a few times. V gene TRBV18 combines with J gene TRBJ1-2; 8 nucleotides match TRBD1. With 1 base clipped from V and 2 bases from J, the junction kept 9 bases outside the gene matches. Germline CDR1 KGHSH, CDR2 LQKENI. This CDR3 region has 17 residues. CDR3 sequence reads: CASSPQGTGSTNYGYTF. The CDR3, as DNA: TGTGCCAGCTCACCACAGGGGACAGGATCAACGAACTATGGCTACACCTTC.

This clonotype has ten or more counts. V gene TRBV7-9 combines with J gene TRBJ2-3; a possible D gene is TRBD2 (6 bases). There are 14 residues in the CDR3. Looked up from germline, CDR1 is SEHNR and CDR2 is FQNEAQ (reference sequence). V dropped 5 bases and J dropped 3 bases, with 12 bases sitting between them. The CDR3 sequence: CASSVGLLTDTQYF. CDR3 nucleotides: TGTGCCAGCAGCGTGGGACTTTTGACAGATACGCAGTATTTT.

This clonotype has just a few counts. The J gene is TRBJ1-1, the V gene TRBV5-1; tentatively, D is TRBD1 (5 bases). The CDR3 extends over 14 amino acids. V was pared by 2 bases and J by 4 bases, with 12 bases between. Germline loops: CDR1 SGHRS, CDR2 YFSETQ. CDR3 residues: CASSFGSGSTEAFF. DNA for the CDR3: TGCGCCAGCAGCTTTGGCTCAGGGAGCACTGAAGCTTTCTTT.

This clonotype was picked up a small number of times. The chain carries TRBV20-1 and TRBJ2-4, with D unclear. Trimming removed 3 bases at V and 1 base at J, with 10 bases between. There are 14 residues in the CDR3. Germline-derived CDR1 and CDR2 are DFQATT and SNEGSKA (reference sequence). CDR3 nucleotide sequence: TGCAGTGCTAGCCCCGCGATGGCCAAAAACATTCAGTACTTC. This gives the protein CSASPAMAKNIQYF.

The V gene is TRBV12-3 or TRBV12-4, the J gene TRBJ1-2; TRBD1 matches 9 bases. Losses at the gene ends were 5 bases for V and 4 bases for J; bases not matched to a gene: 5. The CDR3 extends over 14 amino acids. For the CDR3, the DNA is TGTGCCAGCAGTCATACAGGGGGCGGCTATGGCTACACCTTC. Residues: CASSHTGGGYGYTF.

This clonotype has ten or more counts. The rearrangement joins TRBV6-5 to TRBJ2-2; D is perhaps TRBD1 (6 bases). V was shortened by 2 bases and J by 7 bases, with 14 bases between the two germline ends. Germline loops: CDR1 MNHEY, CDR2 SVGAGI. This CDR3 is built from 15 residues. CDR3 protein: CASSYGTRMGGELFF. For the CDR3, the DNA is TGTGCCAGCAGTTACGGGACACGGATGGGCGGGGAGCTGTTTTTT.

This clonotype has at least ten counts. This rearrangement joins TRBV5-1 to TRBJ2-2; D gene unclear. This CDR3 spans 14 amino acids. V was clipped by 6 bases and J by 3 bases, with 12 bases between them. CDR1 is SGHRS, CDR2 YFSETQ, per germline. CDR3 in DNA: TGCGCCAGCACAGCGATAGTGGACACCGGGGAGCTGTTTTTT. This translates into CASTAIVDTGELFF.

This clonotype was recorded many times. This chain connects TRBV7-2 to TRBJ2-7; a possible D gene is TRBD1 (5 bases). This CDR3 contains 14 residues. V dropped 3 bases and J dropped 3 bases, with 12 bases sitting between them. Germline lookup yields CDR1 SGHTA and CDR2 FQGNSA. In DNA form, the CDR3 reads TGTGCCAGCAGCTTCCAGGGTTCTGACTACGAGCAGTACTTC. This encodes CASSFQGSDYEQYF.

This clonotype was detected once. The CDR3 loop is CASSFSTGTAYGYTF. CDR3 DNA: TGTGCCAGCAGTTTCTCAACCGGGACAGCCTATGGCTACACCTTC. The rearrangement uses TRBV6-5 and TRBJ1-2; 7 bases match TRBD1. Germline CDR1 MNHEY, CDR2 SVGAGI. Unmatched junction bases numbered 9, after V lost 4 bases and J lost 4 bases. The CDR3 is 15 residues long.

This clonotype was picked up many times. The chain joins TRBV28 to TRBJ2-4, with TRBD1 identical over 7 bases. Germline V gene lookup returns CDR1 MDHEN and CDR2 SYDVKM. V trimming: 7 bases; J trimming: 0 bases; junction bases outside the gene matches: 9. The CDR3 length is 16 residues. The CDR3 bases are TGTGCCAGCACCCGGACAGGTCTATTAGCCAAAAACATTCAGTACTTC. This sequence encodes CASTRTGLLAKNIQYF.

This clonotype was seen at least ten times. The V gene is TRBV7-2, the J gene TRBJ2-7; 12 nucleotides line up with TRBD2. The V gene's germline CDR1 is SGHTA and CDR2 FQGNSA. This CDR3 contains 15 residues. V was pared by 2 bases and J by 3 bases, with 2 bases of the junction left unmatched. CDR3 protein: CASSLWTSGNYEQYF. The CDR3, as DNA: TGTGCCAGCAGCTTATGGACTAGCGGGAACTACGAGCAGTACTTC.

This clonotype was counted ten times or more. The V gene is TRBV28, the J gene TRBJ2-7; TRBD1 is a possible D gene (5 bases). Per germline, CDR1 MDHEN and CDR2 SYDVKM. The length of the CDR3 is 14 residues. V dropped 1 base and J dropped 4 bases, with 11 bases sitting between them. The CDR3 DNA is TGTGCCAGCAGTTTATCCGGACAAGGATACGAGCAGTACTTC. This gives the protein CASSLSGQGYEQYF.

In its sample, this clonotype was seen many times. V usage is TRBV2 and J usage is TRBJ1-3; perhaps TRBD1 as D (5 bases). The CDR3 is 14 amino acids. With 1 base removed from V and 5 bases from J, the gap between germline ends came to 9 bases. Germline assignment: CDR1 SNHLY and CDR2 FYNNEI. The CDR3 nucleotides are TGTGCCAGCAGTGAAGGGGGGAGGAGAAACACCATATATTTT. It specifies CASSEGGRRNTIYF.

This clonotype was seen once. This CDR3 reads CATEREGLEQYF. The CDR3 DNA reads as TGTGCCACCGAGCGGGAGGGCCTCGAGCAGTACTTC. The chain joins TRBV28 to TRBJ2-7; 10 bases align to TRBD2. CDR3 length: 12 residues. Trimming at V came to 10 bases and at J to 6 bases, leaving 6 bases not matched to a gene. Looked up from germline, CDR1 is MDHEN and CDR2 is SYDVKM.

This clonotype was found once. This chain uses TRBV9 with TRBJ1-1; D ambiguous. Trimming left V 3 bases short and J 6 bases short, with 12 bases between. The CDR3 runs to 13 residues. Germline assignment: CDR1 SGDLS and CDR2 YYNGEE. The CDR3 is CASSARDEAEAFF. The CDR3 bases are TGTGCCAGCAGCGCCCGGGATGAAGCTGAAGCTTTCTTT. The variable domain in full, with the rest retrieved from reference TRBV9 and TRBJ1-1, is DSGVTQTPKHLITATGQRVTLRCSPRSGDLSVYWYQQSLDQGLQFLIQYYNGEERAKGNILERFSAQQFPDLHSELNLSSLELGDSALYFCASSARDEAEAFFGQGTRLTVV.

This clonotype was seen many times. V and J are TRBV18 and TRBJ1-6, with D hard to call. This CDR3 region has 14 residues. V was clipped by 6 bases and J by 8 bases, with 14 bases between them. From germline, CDR1 is KGHSH and CDR2 LQKENI. The DNA of the CDR3 is TGTGCCAGCTCCCTTCAGACGAGAGATTCACCCCTCCACTTT. Amino acid sequence: CASSLQTRDSPLHF.

The chain carries TRBV7-6 and TRBJ2-7; 10 bases are a match to TRBD2. This CDR3 contains 15 residues. V shed 1 base, J shed 0 bases, and the junction held 0 bases outside the gene matches. Germline CDR1 and CDR2: SGHVS and FNYEAQ. The CDR3 bases are TGTGCCAGCAGCTTAGTAGCGGGAGGCTCCTACGAGCAGTACTTC. This codes for CASSLVAGGSYEQYF.

The chain joins TRBV15 to TRBJ2-5, with D perhaps matching TRBD1 (7 bases). The CDR3 runs 15 residues. V dropped 0 bases and J dropped 2 bases, with 10 bases sitting between them. Germline lookup yields CDR1 LNHNV and CDR2 YYDKDF (reference sequence). CDR3 region: CATSRDRGAQETQYF. The DNA for the CDR3 is TGTGCCACCAGCAGAGACAGGGGGGCACAAGAGACCCAGTACTTC.

This chain joins TRBV20-1 and TRBJ2-5; TRBD1 might be the D (5 bases). From germline, CDR1 is DFQATT and CDR2 SNEGSKA (reference sequence). V was cut by 0 bases and J by 2 bases, with 7 bases left in between. This CDR3 spans 13 amino acids. The CDR3, as DNA: TGCAGTGCTAGAGATGGGGCACAAGAGACCCAGTACTTC. Translation gives CSARDGAQETQYF.

This clonotype was seen ten or more times. V and J are TRBV6-1 and TRBJ2-2; D may be TRBD2 (6 bases). V was pared by 3 bases and J by 4 bases, with 9 bases between. Germline V CDR1 and CDR2: MNHNS, SASEGT. CDR3 size: 14 residues. The CDR3 protein is CASSDGRPTGELFF. The CDR3 bases are TGTGCCAGCAGTGACGGGAGACCCACCGGGGAGCTGTTTTTT.

This clonotype showed up many times. A much larger clonotype is one base distant, so this may be a read error. V gene TRBV6-2 or TRBV6-3 combines with J gene TRBJ2-5; 10 positions match TRBD2. This CDR3 is built from 13 residues. The V gene end was trimmed by 11 bases and the J gene end by 10 bases; junction bases not matched to a gene: 13. Germline CDR1 and CDR2: MNHEY and SVGEGT. CDR3 coding DNA: TGTGCCGGGTCCTGGACTAGCGGTGAAATCCAGTACTTC. It specifies CAGSWTSGEIQYF.